These 31 T cell receptor beta chains were all obtained from the same sample, sequenced in a study of blood T cell repertoires in COVID-19. Clones were sequenced by immunoSEQ multiplex PCR, and TCRdb holds only the in-frame ones, with some missing. The repertoire consists of about 120,000 clones, with around 87% occurring once and the leading ten covering under 30%. The material sequenced was peripheral blood. The receptors originated from a woman aged 70-85 years with acute or convalescent COVID-19.

Here the CDR3 DNA reads TGTGCCAGCAGCGACACAGGGGGCCTGACTGAAGCTTTCTTT. Translated, it gives CASSDTGGLTEAFF. The chain uses TRBV6-5 and TRBJ1-1; the match to TRBD1 covers 9 bases. The CDR3 consists of 14 residues. Germline lookup yields CDR1 MNHEY and CDR2 SVGAGI. Trimming took 6 bases from V and 5 from J; bases not matched to a gene: 7.

The rearrangement joins TRBV11-3 to TRBJ2-2; 7 nucleotides agree with TRBD2. Germline CDR1 reads SGHNT; CDR2 reads YENEEA. This CDR3 has 17 residues. After removal of 0 bases from V and 4 bases from J, the junction contained 8 bases not matched to a gene. For the CDR3, the DNA is TGTGCCAGCAGCTTAGATTCGGATACGGGGGGCACCGGGGAGCTGTTTTTT. As protein: CASSLDSDTGGTGELFF.

The chain couples TRBV10-1 to TRBJ2-7; possible D gene TRBD1, 5 bases. The CDR3 is 15 amino acids. Between the trimmed V and J ends, which lost 0 bases and 3 bases, there was a span of 12 bases. Germline V gives CDR1 WNHNN, CDR2 SYGVQD (reference sequence). This CDR3 reads CASSESTVSNYEQYF. The CDR3 DNA is TGCGCCAGCAGTGAGTCGACAGTATCCAACTACGAGCAGTACTTC.

This clone has only a few counts. This rearrangement joins TRBV6-5 to TRBJ2-4; D is possibly TRBD1 (6 bases). Trimming removed 5 bases at V and 1 base at J, with 12 bases between. CDR3 length equals 15 residues. Germline loops: CDR1 MNHEY, CDR2 SVGAGI. CDR3 amino acids: CASSKGDGAKNIQYF. CDR3 nucleotides: TGTGCCAGCAGTAAGGGGGACGGGGCCAAAAACATTCAGTACTTC.

The V gene is TRBV21-1, the J gene TRBJ2-2; TRBD1 is taken as the D call from the table, unchecked against the DNA. TRBV21-1 has pseudogene status. The CDR3 has 15 residues. As DNA, the CDR3 is TGTGCCAGCAGCCCCGGGACAGGGTCCCCCGGGGAGCTGTTTTTT. This encodes CASSPGTGSPGELFF.

The chain links TRBV6-2 or TRBV6-3 to TRBJ2-1; TRBD2 matches 8 bases. With 4 bases clipped from V and 5 bases from J, the junction kept 10 bases outside the gene matches. This CDR3 spans 16 amino acids. Per the germline V gene, CDR1 is MNHEY and CDR2 is SVGEGT. This chain's CDR3 is CASSFTGGDFNNEQFF. DNA of the CDR3: TGTGCCAGCAGTTTCACCGGGGGGGACTTCAACAATGAGCAGTTCTTC.

The gene calls are TRBV5-1 and TRBJ2-3; the match to TRBD2 covers 8 bases. This CDR3 is 16 amino acids long. V was clipped by 4 bases and J by 2 bases; unmatched bases: 9. Germline V gives CDR1 SGHRS, CDR2 YFSETQ. CDR3 protein: CASSPRGGGNTDTQYF. CDR3 sequence (DNA): TGCGCCAGCAGCCCTCGTGGCGGGGGGAACACAGATACGCAGTATTTT.

The CDR3, as DNA: TGTGCCACCAGTGATCCGCGGACAGGGGGTTCCGAGCAGTACTTC. The encoded protein is CATSDPRTGGSEQYF. The gene calls are TRBV24-1 and TRBJ2-7; 10 bases align to TRBD1. V shed 3 bases, J shed 6 bases, and the junction held 7 bases outside the gene matches. The CDR3 sequence is 15 residues long. Germline V gives CDR1 KGHDR, CDR2 SFDVKD.

This clone was counted a few times. The V call is TRBV7-3, the J call TRBJ2-1, with 9 nucleotides matching TRBD1. The V and J ends lost 5 bases and 9 bases, in that order; junction bases with no gene match: 5. The CDR3 has 13 residues. Germline CDR1 and CDR2: SGHTA and FQGTGA. The CDR3 region has the DNA TGTGCCAGCAGCGTTACAGGGGGCGGTGAGCAGTTCTTC. This encodes CASSVTGGGEQFF.

The chain has TRBV28 and TRBJ1-2; TRBD1 matches 7 bases. CDR1 is MDHEN, CDR2 SYDVKM, per germline. V gave up 4 bases and J gave up 7 bases; unmatched junction bases: 18. This CDR3 has 17 amino acids. The CDR3 DNA reads TGTGCCAGCAGTTCCGGACAGGCCGCTATGTTTTTTACTGGCTACACCTTC. Translating gives CASSSGQAAMFFTGYTF.

The V gene is TRBV15, the J gene TRBJ1-5; D perhaps matches TRBD1 (5 bases). V was clipped by 0 bases and J by 7 bases, with 13 bases between them. The CDR3 is made up of 15 amino acids. From germline, CDR1 is LNHNV and CDR2 YYDKDF (reference sequence). The CDR3 spells CATSRDRSRAQPQHF. CDR3 sequence (DNA): TGTGCCACCAGCAGAGATCGTTCCAGGGCCCAGCCCCAGCATTTT.

This chain connects TRBV6-4 to TRBJ1-6; 8 bases fit TRBD1. The CDR3 spans 15 residues. V gave up 5 bases and J gave up 7 bases; unmatched junction bases: 7. CDR1 MRHNA and CDR2 SNTAGT come from the germline V gene. Written as DNA, the CDR3 is TGTGCCAGCAGTCCGTTCACAGGGGGGAATTCACCCCTCCACTTT. It codes for CASSPFTGGNSPLHF.

The genes are TRBV27 and TRBJ2-3; 11 bases fit TRBD2. The J segment lost 8 bases and the V segment lost 3 bases, leaving 13 bases of the junction unmatched. This CDR3 spans 17 amino acids. Per the germline V gene, CDR1 is MNHEY and CDR2 is SMNVEV (reference sequence). The CDR3 spells CASSFAGLAGGPVTQYF. The CDR3 coding sequence is TGTGCCAGCAGTTTTGCGGGGCTAGCGGGGGGCCCCGTTACGCAGTATTTT.

The V call is TRBV27, the J call TRBJ1-1, with 9 bases that match TRBD1. This CDR3 comprises 15 residues. The V gene's germline CDR1 is MNHEY and CDR2 SMNVEV (reference sequence). J gave up 5 bases and V 6 bases, and 10 bases lay outside the gene matches. The CDR3 region has the DNA TGTGCCAGCAGAGTAGTGGGACAGGGTGGAACTGAAGCTTTCTTT. Its protein product is CASRVVGQGGTEAFF.

The chain joins TRBV3-1 (or the pseudogene TRBV3-2) to TRBJ1-6; perhaps TRBD1 as D (5 bases). Germline V gene lookup returns CDR1 LGHDT and CDR2 YNNKEL (reference sequence). This CDR3 region has 15 residues. Trimming removed 4 bases from V and 7 bases from J, with 14 bases in between. CDR3 in amino acids: CASSLGTILNSPLHF. The CDR3, as DNA: TGTGCCAGCAGCCTTGGGACTATCCTAAATTCACCCCTCCACTTT.

The chain employs TRBV5-4 and TRBJ2-2, with 8 positions matching TRBD1. This CDR3 is built from 16 residues. V shed 4 bases and J 3 bases; nucleotides not matched to a gene: 8. The germline CDR1 and CDR2 sequences are SGHNT and YYREEE (reference sequence). The CDR3 DNA reads as TGTGCCAGCAGCAGGGGACAGGCCGGGTACACCGGGGAGCTGTTTTTT. It is translated as CASSRGQAGYTGELFF.

This clone turned up a few times. V usage is TRBV28 and J usage is TRBJ1-2; 7 bases are shared with TRBD1. The CDR3 has 15 residues. Germline lookup yields CDR1 MDHEN and CDR2 SYDVKM. After removal of 6 bases from V and 8 bases from J, the junction contained 15 bases not matched to a gene. CDR3 in amino acids: CASREPGTALYGYTF. CDR3 coding DNA: TGTGCCAGCAGAGAGCCTGGGACAGCTCTATACGGCTACACCTTC.

The CDR3 nucleotides read TGTGCCAGCAGCGATAATACAGTCTACAATTCACCCCTCCACTTT. Its translation is CASSDNTVYNSPLHF. V gene TRBV3-1 (or the pseudogene TRBV3-2) combines with J gene TRBJ1-6; D not resolved. The CDR3 is 15 amino acids. V was clipped by 5 bases and J by 7 bases, with 15 bases between them. Germline V gives CDR1 LGHDT, CDR2 YNNKEL (reference sequence).

This clone was picked up a small number of times. CDR3 in DNA: TGCGCCAGCAGCTTGGTAGAGGAGAACACTGAAGCTTTCTTT. Translated: CASSLVEENTEAFF. The rearrangement joins TRBV5-1 to TRBJ1-1, with D unclear. Germline V gene sequence: CDR1 SGHRS, CDR2 YFSETQ. Trimming removed 0 bases from V and 1 base from J, with 7 bases in between. The CDR3 loop spans 14 amino acids.

V gene TRBV7-5 combines with J gene TRBJ1-5; TRBD1, the D gene given by the table, was not confirmed from the DNA. TRBV7-5 has pseudogene status. The CDR3 length is 16 residues. The CDR3 reads CVRSLLDRDSNQPQHF. CDR3 bases: TGTGTCAGAAGCTTACTCGACAGGGATAGCAATCAGCCCCAGCATTTT.

This clone was seen more than once but under ten times. This chain links TRBV2 with TRBJ2-2, with 13 bases identical to TRBD2. CDR1 is SNHLY, CDR2 FYNNEI, per germline. This CDR3 region has 18 residues. Unmatched junction bases numbered 3, after V lost 2 bases and J lost 0 bases. As DNA, the CDR3 is TGTGCCAGCAGTGAACTAGGACTAGCGGGGGCGAACACCGGGGAGCTGTTTTTT. It specifies CASSELGLAGANTGELFF.

This rearrangement joins TRBV29-1 to TRBJ2-7, with D possibly matching TRBD1 (6 bases). V was shortened by 7 bases and J by 0 bases, with 16 bases between the two germline ends. The CDR3 is 14 amino acids. CDR1 is SQVTM and CDR2 is ANQGSEA in the germline V gene. CDR3: CSAAAQTGSYEQYF. CDR3 DNA: TGCAGCGCTGCTGCCCAGACAGGCTCCTACGAGCAGTACTTC.

This chain links TRBV19 with TRBJ1-2; 7 bases agree with TRBD1. Germline V lookup: CDR1 LNHDA, CDR2 SQIVND (reference sequence). The CDR3 is made up of 16 amino acids. V trimming: 6 bases; J trimming: 2 bases; junction bases outside the gene matches: 12. The CDR3 nucleotides are TGTGCCAGTAGCCTACACGCGACAGGGATGAACTATGGCTACACCTTC. It yields the protein CASSLHATGMNYGYTF.

The chain carries TRBV11-3 and TRBJ2-1, with TRBD2 as a possible D gene (6 bases). V lost 5 bases, J lost 8 bases, and 16 bases lay in between. The germline gives CDR1 SGHNT, CDR2 YENEEA. The CDR3 length is 14 residues. The CDR3 DNA is TGTGCCAGCAGCCCGCACCGGGGGACGGATGAGCAGTTCTTC. Amino acids: CASSPHRGTDEQFF.

V usage is TRBV11-1 and J usage is TRBJ2-7, with no clear D. Germline V CDR1 and CDR2: SGHAT, FQDESV (reference sequence). The CDR3 contains 14 residues. V lost 5 bases and J lost 6, with 17 bases in between. The CDR3 sequence is CASSENPGAGEQYF. In nucleotides, the CDR3 is TGTGCCAGCAGCGAGAACCCCGGTGCTGGCGAGCAGTACTTC.

The genes are TRBV4-1 and TRBJ2-7; 8 bases agree with TRBD2. Germline V lookup: CDR1 MGHRA, CDR2 YSYEKL. V dropped 6 bases and J dropped 0; count of bases not matched to a gene: 7. This CDR3 region has 15 residues. CDR3 sequence: CASSQVTSGSYEQYF. The CDR3 coding sequence is TGCGCCAGCAGTCAGGTCACTAGCGGCTCCTACGAGCAGTACTTC.

V is TRBV7-9 and J is TRBJ2-7, with D maybe TRBD1 (6 bases). Germline V CDR1 and CDR2: SEHNR, FQNEAQ (reference sequence). The CDR3 spans 15 residues. V lost 2 bases and J 2 bases, leaving 13 bases between the germline ends. Here the CDR3 DNA reads TGTGCCAGCAGCTTAACGGACAGCGTAACCTACGAGCAGTACTTC. Translation gives CASSLTDSVTYEQYF.

This chain connects TRBV29-1 to TRBJ1-1; D is uncertain. V was clipped by 6 bases and J by 5 bases, with 16 bases between them. Germline lookup yields CDR1 SQVTM and CDR2 ANQGSEA. The CDR3 is 13 residues long. CDR3: CSVRWEGRTEAFF. The CDR3 DNA reads TGCAGCGTGCGGTGGGAGGGCCGAACTGAAGCTTTCTTT.

The chain combines TRBV9 with TRBJ2-7, with a tentative D call TRBD1 (6 bases). The CDR3 is made up of 15 amino acids. Germline V gene data show CDR1 as SGDLS and CDR2 as YYNGEE. Trimming left V 0 bases short and J 0 bases short, with 10 bases between. In nucleotides, the CDR3 is TGTGCCAGCAGCGTAGTAAGGGGGTACTCCTACGAGCAGTACTTC. Its translation is CASSVVRGYSYEQYF.

V is TRBV19 and J is TRBJ2-7; 9 bases line up with TRBD2. J lost 6 bases, V lost 3 bases, and 3 bases had no gene match. This CDR3 region has 13 residues. Germline loops: CDR1 LNHDA, CDR2 SQIVND (reference sequence). In DNA form, the CDR3 reads TGTGCCAGTAGTATTAGCGGGGGTCGCGAGCAGTACTTC. Its translation is CASSISGGREQYF.

The V and J genes are TRBV5-1 and TRBJ2-7, with D perhaps TRBD1 (5 bases). Germline-derived CDR1 and CDR2 are SGHRS and YFSETQ. V lost 5 bases and J lost 3, with 12 bases in between. The CDR3 is made up of 13 amino acids. CDR3 protein: CASRSHQGYEQYF. CDR3 DNA: TGCGCCAGCAGATCACACCAGGGCTACGAGCAGTACTTC.